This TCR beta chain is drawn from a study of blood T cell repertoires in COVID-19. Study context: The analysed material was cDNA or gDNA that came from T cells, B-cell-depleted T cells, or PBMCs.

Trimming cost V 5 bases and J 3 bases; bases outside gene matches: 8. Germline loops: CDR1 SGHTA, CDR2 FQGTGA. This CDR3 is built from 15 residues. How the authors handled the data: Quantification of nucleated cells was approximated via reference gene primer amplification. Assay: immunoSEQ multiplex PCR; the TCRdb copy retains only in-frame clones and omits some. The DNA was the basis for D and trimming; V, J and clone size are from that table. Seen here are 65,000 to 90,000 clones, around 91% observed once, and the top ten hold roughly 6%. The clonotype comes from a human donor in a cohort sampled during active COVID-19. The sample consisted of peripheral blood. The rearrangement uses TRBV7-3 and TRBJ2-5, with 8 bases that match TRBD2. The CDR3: CASSLVGGVEETQYF. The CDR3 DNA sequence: TGTGCCAGCAGCCTCGTCGGGGGGGTTGAAGAGACCCAGTACTTC.